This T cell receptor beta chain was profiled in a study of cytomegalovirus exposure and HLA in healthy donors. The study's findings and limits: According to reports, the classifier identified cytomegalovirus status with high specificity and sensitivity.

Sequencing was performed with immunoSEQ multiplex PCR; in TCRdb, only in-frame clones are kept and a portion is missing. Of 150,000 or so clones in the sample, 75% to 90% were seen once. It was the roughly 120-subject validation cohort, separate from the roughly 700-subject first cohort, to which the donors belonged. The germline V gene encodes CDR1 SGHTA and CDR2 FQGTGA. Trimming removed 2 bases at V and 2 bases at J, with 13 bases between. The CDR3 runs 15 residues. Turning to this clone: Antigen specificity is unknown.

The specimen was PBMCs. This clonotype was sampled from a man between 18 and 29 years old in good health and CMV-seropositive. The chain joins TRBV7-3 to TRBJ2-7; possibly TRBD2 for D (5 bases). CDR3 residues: CASSLAPGGTYEQYF. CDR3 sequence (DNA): TGTGCCAGCAGCTTAGCCCCTGGAGGAACCTACGAGCAGTACTTC.